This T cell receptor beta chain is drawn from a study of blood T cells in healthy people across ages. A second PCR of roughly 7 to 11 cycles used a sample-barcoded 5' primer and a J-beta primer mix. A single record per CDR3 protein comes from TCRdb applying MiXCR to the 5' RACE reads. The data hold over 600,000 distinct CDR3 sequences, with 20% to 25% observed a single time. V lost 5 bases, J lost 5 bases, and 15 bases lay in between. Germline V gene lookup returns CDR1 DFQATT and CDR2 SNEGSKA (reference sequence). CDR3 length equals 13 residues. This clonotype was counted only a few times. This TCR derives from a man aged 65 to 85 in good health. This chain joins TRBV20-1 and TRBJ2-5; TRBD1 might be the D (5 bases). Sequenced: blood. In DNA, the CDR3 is TGCAGTGCTCCTCTTCAGGGTACGGAGACCCAGTACTTC. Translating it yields CSAPLQGTETQYF.